This T cell receptor beta chain came from a study of monozygotic twins with inflammatory bowel disease. General study results and limits: Twins classed as concordant or discordant showed no difference in repertoire similarity, possibly from limited power. IBD patients shared fewer clonotypes with other individuals than healthy twins, especially patients with disease activity signs. No single strong signal or clonotype associated with IBD was supported.

Germline lookup yields CDR1 SGHAT and CDR2 FQNNGV. The CDR3 is made up of 13 amino acids. The authors isolated total RNA from whole blood without sorting T cells. TCRdb derives one entry per CDR3 protein from the 5' RACE reads, leaving out DNA. The sample table includes 300,000 to 400,000 distinct CDR3 sequences. Details on this clonotype: Its antigen is undetermined.

The J gene is TRBJ1-2, the V gene TRBV11-2; TCRdb lists TRBD1, though no DNA is available to test this call. The TCR sequence derives from a human donor with ulcerative colitis or Crohn's disease, or a healthy co-twin of an affected twin (not recorded which). Sequencing was carried out using blood. CDR3 sequence reads: CASSSPTDRVNAF.